This T cell receptor beta chain was captured in a study of human T cells and chemical hapten exposure (TCRdb year 2021). Looking at the study overall: Libraries were pooled for sequencing, and variation in per-sample TCR yields was attributed mainly to small differences in library volumes within the pool. Peripheral blood TCR repertoire changes were tracked in vivo in alopecia patients during primary and secondary sensitization to the hapten diphenylcyclopropenone (DPC). From each blood RNA sample, both TCR alpha and TCR beta chains were sequenced. The research as a whole found: Repeated subsampling changed both the strength of the expansion versus patch-test correlation and the threshold at which the correlation became significant. No change with DPC sensitization was found in the number of TCRs above 1 in 1000 frequency, and no evidence of global repertoire structure alterations was found.

In its sample, this clonotype was seen many times. Its binding antigen is unknown. Base qualities are not at hand, and no much larger clone is one base apart. Spanning cysteine to phenylalanine, the CDR3 consists of 13 amino acids. Only the CDR3 part of the read is kept: 39 bases, read in frame from the first base. CDR1 and CDR2 are drawn from the germline V gene: SQVTM, ANQGSEA. Cut back by 2 bases and 4 bases, the V and J ends lie 10 bases apart. This specimen's time point label, per the study, means: healthy volunteer bleed at 6 weeks. Total RNA was isolated from unfractionated whole blood collected in Tempus Blood RNA tubes. Five or six healthy volunteers served as TCR sequencing controls and were bled at day 0, 2 weeks and 6 weeks. The library came from RACE. Sequencer: NextSeq 500. During library preparation, unique molecular identifiers were attached to individual cDNA molecules so that TCRs could be counted in a quantitative, reproducible way. In the authors' own workflow: Samples had a median of about 96,000 TCRs, with a range from about 20,000 to 690,600. V, J and CDR3 annotation of the TCR reads was performed with the Decombinator software suite. To make PS versus PT1 abundance plots, every sample was subsampled to the same number of TCRs (28,000). Expanded TCRs were defined as absent before sensitization and observed at least eight times at the 2-week time point. TCRdb cleaned the public reads at Q25 with fastp, built clones with MiXCR and kept in-frame beta chains. Each entry merges the rows of one CDR3 protein and shows their most common DNA and genes. The V and J calls follow TCRdb's processing rather than the paper's. The sample table lists around 47,000 distinct CDR3 sequences, around 3.4% of them with a count of one. Jointly, the top ten make up approximately 5% of the sample.

Specimen: whole blood. The rearranged segments are TRBV29-1 and TRBJ2-3; the D gene is perhaps TRBD2, on 5 matching bases. The clonotype originates from a human donor in good health. Some clones in this sample may be carry-over from other donors' samples. DNA sequence: TGCAGCGTTGAACGGGGATTTGCAGATACGCAGTATTTT. This gives the protein CSVERGFADTQYF.